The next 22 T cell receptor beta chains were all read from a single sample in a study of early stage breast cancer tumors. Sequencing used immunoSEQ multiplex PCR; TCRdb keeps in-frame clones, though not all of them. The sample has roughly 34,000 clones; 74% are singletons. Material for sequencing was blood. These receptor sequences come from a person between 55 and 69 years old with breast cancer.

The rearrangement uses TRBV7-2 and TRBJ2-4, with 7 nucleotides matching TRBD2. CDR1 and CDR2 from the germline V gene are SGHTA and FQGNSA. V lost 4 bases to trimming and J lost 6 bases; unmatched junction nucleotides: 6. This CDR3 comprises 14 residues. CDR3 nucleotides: TGTGCCAGCAGCTCTACATCGGGGGGAAACATTCAGTACTTC. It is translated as CASSSTSGGNIQYF.

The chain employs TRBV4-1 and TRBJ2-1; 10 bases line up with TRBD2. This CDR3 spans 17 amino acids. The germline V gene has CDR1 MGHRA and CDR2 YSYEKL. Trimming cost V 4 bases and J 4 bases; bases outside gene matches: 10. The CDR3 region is CASSPSSAGGQYNEQFF. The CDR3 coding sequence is TGCGCCAGCAGCCCCTCCTCAGCGGGGGGGCAGTACAATGAGCAGTTCTTC.

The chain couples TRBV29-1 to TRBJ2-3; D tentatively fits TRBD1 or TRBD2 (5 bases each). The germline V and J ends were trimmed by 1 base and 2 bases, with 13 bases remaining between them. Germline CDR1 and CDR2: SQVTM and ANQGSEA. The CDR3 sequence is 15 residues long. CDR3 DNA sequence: TGCAGCGTTGAAGCTCCGGGACCGAACACAGATACGCAGTATTTT. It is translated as CSVEAPGPNTDTQYF.

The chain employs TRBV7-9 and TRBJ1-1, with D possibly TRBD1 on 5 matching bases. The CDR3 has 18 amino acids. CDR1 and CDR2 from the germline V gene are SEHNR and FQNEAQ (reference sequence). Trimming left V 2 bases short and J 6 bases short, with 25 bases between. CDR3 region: CASSLNFDARGMESEAFF. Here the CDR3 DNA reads TGTGCCAGCAGCTTAAATTTCGATGCTAGGGGCATGGAATCTGAAGCTTTCTTT.

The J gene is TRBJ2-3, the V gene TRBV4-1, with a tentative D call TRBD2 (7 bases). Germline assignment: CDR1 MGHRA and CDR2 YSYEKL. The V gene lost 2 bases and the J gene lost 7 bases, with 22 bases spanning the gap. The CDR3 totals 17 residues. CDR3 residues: CASSQRVGAGAQYTQYF. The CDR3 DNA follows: TGCGCCAGCAGCCAAAGGGTAGGCGCGGGGGCCCAGTATACGCAGTATTTT.

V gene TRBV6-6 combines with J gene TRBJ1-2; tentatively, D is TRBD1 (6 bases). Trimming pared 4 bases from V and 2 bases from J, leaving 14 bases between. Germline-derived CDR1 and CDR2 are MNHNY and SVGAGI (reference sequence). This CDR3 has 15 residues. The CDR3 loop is CASSSPGGPNYGYTF. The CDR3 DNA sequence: TGTGCCAGCAGTTCCCCTGGGGGGCCAAACTATGGCTACACCTTC.

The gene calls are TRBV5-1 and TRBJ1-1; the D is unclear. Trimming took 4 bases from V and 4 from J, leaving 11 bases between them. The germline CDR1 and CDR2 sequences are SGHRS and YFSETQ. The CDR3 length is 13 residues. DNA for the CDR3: TGCGCCAGCAGCCCCCGGAGGGCCACTGAAGCTTTCTTT. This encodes CASSPRRATEAFF.

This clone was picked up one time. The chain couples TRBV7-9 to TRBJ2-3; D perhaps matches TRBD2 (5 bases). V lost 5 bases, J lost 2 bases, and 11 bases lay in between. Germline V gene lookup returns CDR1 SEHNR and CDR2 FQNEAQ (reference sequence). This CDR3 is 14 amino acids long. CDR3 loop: CASSPGDTTDTQYF. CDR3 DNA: TGTGCCAGCAGCCCCGGGGATACCACAGATACGCAGTATTTT.

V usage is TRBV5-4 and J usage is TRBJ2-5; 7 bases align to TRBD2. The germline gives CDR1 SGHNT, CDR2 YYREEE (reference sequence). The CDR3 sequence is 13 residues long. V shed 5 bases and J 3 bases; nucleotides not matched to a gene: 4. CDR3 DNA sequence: TGTGCCAGCAGACCCCTAGCGGAAGAGACCCAGTACTTC. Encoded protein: CASRPLAEETQYF.

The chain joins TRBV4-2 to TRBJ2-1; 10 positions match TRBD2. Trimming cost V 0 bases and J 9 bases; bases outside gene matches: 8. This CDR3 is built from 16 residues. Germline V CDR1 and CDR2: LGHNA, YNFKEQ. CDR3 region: CASSQDPSGSFGEQFF. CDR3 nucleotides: TGTGCCAGCAGCCAAGACCCTAGCGGGAGCTTCGGTGAGCAGTTCTTC.

CDR3 DNA sequence: TGTGCCAGTAGTTCCCGGAGGGCGGGTGAGACTGAAGCTTTCTTT. This codes for CASSSRRAGETEAFF. The chain uses TRBV19 and TRBJ1-1; no firm D call. Looked up from germline, CDR1 is LNHDA and CDR2 is SQIVND (reference sequence). The CDR3 loop spans 15 amino acids. Trimming shortened V by 5 bases and J by 5 bases, and 18 bases separated the two germline ends.

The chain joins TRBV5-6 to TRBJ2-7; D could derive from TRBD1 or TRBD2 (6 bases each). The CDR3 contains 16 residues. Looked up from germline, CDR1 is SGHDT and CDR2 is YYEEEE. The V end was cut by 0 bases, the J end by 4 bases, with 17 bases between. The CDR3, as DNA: TGTGCCAGCAGCTTGGTGGGGGGCGGGACCCTTTACGAGCAGTACTTC. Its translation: CASSLVGGGTLYEQYF.

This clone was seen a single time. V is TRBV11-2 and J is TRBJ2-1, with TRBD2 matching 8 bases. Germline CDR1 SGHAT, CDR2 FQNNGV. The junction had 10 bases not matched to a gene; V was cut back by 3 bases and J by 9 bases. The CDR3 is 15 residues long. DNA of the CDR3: TGTGCCAGCAGCTTTACGGGAGGGCCTTCTGGTGAGCAGTTCTTC. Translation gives CASSFTGGPSGEQFF.

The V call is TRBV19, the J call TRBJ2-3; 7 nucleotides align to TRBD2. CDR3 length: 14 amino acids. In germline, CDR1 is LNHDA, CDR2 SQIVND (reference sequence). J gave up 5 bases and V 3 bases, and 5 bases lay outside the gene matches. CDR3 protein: CASSIAGEEDTQYF. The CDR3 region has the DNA TGTGCCAGTAGTATCGCGGGGGAAGAAGATACGCAGTATTTT.

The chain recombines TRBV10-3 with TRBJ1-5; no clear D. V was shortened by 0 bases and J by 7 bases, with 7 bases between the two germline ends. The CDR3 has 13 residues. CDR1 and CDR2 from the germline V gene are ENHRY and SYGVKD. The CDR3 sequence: CAISESGGQPQHF. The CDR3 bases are TGTGCCATCAGTGAGTCGGGAGGCCAGCCCCAGCATTTT.

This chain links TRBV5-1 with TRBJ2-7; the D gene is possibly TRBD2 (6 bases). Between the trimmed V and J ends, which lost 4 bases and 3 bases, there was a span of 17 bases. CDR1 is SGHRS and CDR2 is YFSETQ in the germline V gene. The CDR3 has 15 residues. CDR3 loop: CASSPGVDSYYEQYF. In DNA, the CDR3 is TGCGCCAGCAGCCCGGGAGTTGACAGCTACTACGAGCAGTACTTC.

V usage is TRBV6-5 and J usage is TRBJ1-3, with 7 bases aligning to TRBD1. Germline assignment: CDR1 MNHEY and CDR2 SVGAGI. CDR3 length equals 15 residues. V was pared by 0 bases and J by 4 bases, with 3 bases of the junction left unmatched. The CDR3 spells CASSYSTGQGNTIYF. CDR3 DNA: TGTGCCAGCAGTTACTCGACAGGGCAAGGAAACACCATATATTTT.

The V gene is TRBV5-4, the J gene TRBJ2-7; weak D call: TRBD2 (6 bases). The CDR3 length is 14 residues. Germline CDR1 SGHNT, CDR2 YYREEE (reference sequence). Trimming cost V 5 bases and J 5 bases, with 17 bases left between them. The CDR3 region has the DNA TGTGCCAGCAGGGTCCTCGGAGGGCCAAACGAGCAGTACTTC. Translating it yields CASRVLGGPNEQYF. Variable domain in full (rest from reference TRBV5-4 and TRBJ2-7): ETGVTQSPTHLIKTRGQQVTLRCSSQSGHNTVSWYQQALGQGPQFIFQYYREEENGRGNFPPRFSGLQFPNYSSELNVNALELDDSALYLCASRVLGGPNEQYFGPGTRLTVT.

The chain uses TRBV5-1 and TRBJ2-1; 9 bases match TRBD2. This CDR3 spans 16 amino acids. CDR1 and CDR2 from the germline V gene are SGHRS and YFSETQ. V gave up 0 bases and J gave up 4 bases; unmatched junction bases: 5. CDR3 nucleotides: TGCGCCAGCAGCTTGGCCCCTAGCGGGGCATACAATGAGCAGTTCTTC. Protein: CASSLAPSGAYNEQFF.

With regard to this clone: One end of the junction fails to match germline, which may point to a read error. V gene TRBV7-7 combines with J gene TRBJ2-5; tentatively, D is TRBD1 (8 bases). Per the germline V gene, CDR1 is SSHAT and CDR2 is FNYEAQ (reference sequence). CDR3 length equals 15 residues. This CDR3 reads CASSLRQGRGETQYF. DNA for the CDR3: TGTGCTAGCAGCTTAAGACAGGGGAGGGGAGAGACCCAGTACTTC.

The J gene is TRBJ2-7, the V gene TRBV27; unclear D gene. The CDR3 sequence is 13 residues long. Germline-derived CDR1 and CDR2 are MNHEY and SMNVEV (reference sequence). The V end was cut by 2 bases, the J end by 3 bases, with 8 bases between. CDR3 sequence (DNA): TGTGCCAGCAGTTTAACACCAAACTACGAGCAGTACTTC. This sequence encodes CASSLTPNYEQYF.

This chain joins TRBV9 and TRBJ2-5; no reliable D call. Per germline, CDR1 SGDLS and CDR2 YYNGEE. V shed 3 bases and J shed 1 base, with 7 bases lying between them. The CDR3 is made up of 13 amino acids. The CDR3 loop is CASSGRFQETQYF. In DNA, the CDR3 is TGTGCCAGCAGCGGCCGATTCCAAGAGACCCAGTACTTC. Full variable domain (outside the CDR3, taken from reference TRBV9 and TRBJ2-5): DSGVTQTPKHLITATGQRVTLRCSPRSGDLSVYWYQQSLDQGLQFLIQYYNGEERAKGNILERFSAQQFPDLHSELNLSSLELGDSALYFCASSGRFQETQYFGPGTRLLVL.